Shown below are 31 T cell receptor beta chains from a single sample sequenced in a study of Graves' ophthalmopathy and Graves' hyperthyroidism. The TCR beta CDR3 regions underwent amplification from RNA transcripts. The workflow started with a first-round RT-PCR run with HTBI primers and then moved on to a second-round multiplex PCR. Via MiXCR, TCRdb re-called the multiplex PCR reads, giving one row per CDR3 protein. Among 650,000 to 900,000 distinct CDR3 sequences listed, 40% were seen once. Sequencing was carried out using peripheral blood. These receptors were collected from an adult man with Graves' ophthalmopathy.

About this clonotype: Germline and junction disagree at one end, which may indicate a read error. The V call is TRBV7-9, the J call TRBJ2-7, with 13 bases fitting TRBD2. Germline loops: CDR1 SEHNR, CDR2 FQNEAQ (reference sequence). This CDR3 contains 18 residues. CDR3 nucleotides: TGCGCCAGCAGCCAAGTTTCACACGGACTAGCGGGGGCCTACGAGCAGTACTTC. Protein product: CASSQVSHGLAGAYEQYF.

Regarding this clonotype: Compared with germline, one end of the junction differs, possibly owing to a read error. The chain has TRBV10-3 and TRBJ2-7; D might be TRBD1 (6 bases). This CDR3 region has 13 residues. Germline V CDR1 and CDR2: ENHRY, SYGVKD. This chain's CDR3 is CASSLDRRNEQYF. As DNA, the CDR3 is TGTGCCAGCAGTTTAGACAGGAGAAACGAGCAGTACTTC.

A few counts support this clonotype. One end of the junction varies from germline; a read error may be responsible. J is TRBJ2-2 and V is TRBV20-1; D ambiguous. The CDR3 has 12 residues. The germline gives CDR1 DFQATT, CDR2 SNEGSKA (reference sequence). CDR3 in amino acids: CSGRDGAGELFF. DNA for the CDR3: TGCAGTGGTAGAGATGGGGCCGGGGAGCTGTTTTTT.

This sequence joins TRBV5-4 and TRBJ2-5; 8 nucleotides line up with TRBD2. Looked up from germline, CDR1 is SGHNT and CDR2 is YYREEE (reference sequence). The trim removed 3 bases at V and 2 bases at J, leaving 6 bases unmatched. The CDR3 totals 15 residues. As DNA, the CDR3 is TGTGCCAGCAGCTCCCAGACTAGCGAGCAAGAGACCCAGTACTTC. Residues: CASSSQTSEQETQYF.

The chain combines TRBV25-1 with TRBJ2-7, with 9 bases identical to TRBD1. Germline assignment: CDR1 MGHDK and CDR2 SYGVNS. The CDR3 is 13 residues long. Germline trimming cut 11 bases from V and 0 bases from J; bases unmatched to any gene: 5. The CDR3 sequence is CAQDRGSSYEQYF. CDR3 coding DNA: TGTGCCCAGGACAGGGGAAGCTCCTACGAGCAGTACTTC.

This clonotype was picked up a small number of times. The chain uses TRBV11-2 and TRBJ1-5, with D possibly TRBD1 on 5 matching bases. CDR1 SGHAT and CDR2 FQNNGV come from the germline V gene. CDR3 length: 14 residues. V lost 4 bases and J 7 bases, leaving 14 bases between the germline ends. CDR3 coding DNA: TGTGCCAGCAGCTCGGGCGGGACGTTCCAGCCCCAGCATTTT. Translation: CASSSGGTFQPQHF.

V gene TRBV4-3 combines with J gene TRBJ1-1, with D perhaps TRBD1 (5 bases). The CDR3 extends over 15 amino acids. Trimming removed 1 base from V and 1 base from J, with 10 bases in between. In germline, CDR1 is LGHNA, CDR2 YSLEER. CDR3 nucleotide sequence: TGCGCCAGCAGCCAAGCTAGGGGCGAGAACACTGAAGCTTTCTTT. Its protein is CASSQARGENTEAFF.

The table lists this clonotype with many counts. J is TRBJ2-7 and V is TRBV7-9; the D gene is possibly TRBD1 (5 bases). This CDR3 is built from 15 residues. Germline CDR1 is SEHNR and CDR2 is FQNEAQ (reference sequence). The germline V and J ends were trimmed by 3 bases and 5 bases, with 17 bases remaining between them. In DNA, the CDR3 is TGTGCCAGCAGCTTTACCTCAGGGTCAGTCCACGAGCAGTACTTC. Its protein is CASSFTSGSVHEQYF.

The rearrangement links TRBV9 to TRBJ1-2; the match to TRBD1 covers 7 bases. Unmatched junction bases numbered 11, after V lost 0 bases and J lost 12 bases. This CDR3 contains 14 residues. Germline V gene lookup returns CDR1 SGDLS and CDR2 YYNGEE. CDR3 in amino acids: CASSVETGPLGHTF. The CDR3 DNA reads as TGTGCCAGCAGCGTAGAGACAGGGCCTCTCGGCCACACCTTC.

This clonotype has more than one count but fewer than ten. This sequence joins TRBV7-9 and TRBJ1-4; 7 positions agree with TRBD1. The V segment lost 1 base and the J segment 8 bases; nucleotides outside the gene matches: 10. Germline CDR1 and CDR2: SEHNR and FQNEAQ (reference sequence). The CDR3 runs to 16 residues. The CDR3 DNA follows: TGTGCCAGCAGCTTAGGTGACAGGGTTGGAGGCGAAAAACTGTTTTTT. This encodes CASSLGDRVGGEKLFF.

This chain joins TRBV10-2 and TRBJ1-2; the D is unclear. The CDR3 runs 13 residues. V shed 7 bases and J shed 0 bases, with 9 bases lying between them. Germline V lookup: CDR1 WSHSY, CDR2 SAAADI. The DNA for the CDR3 is TGCGCCAGCACCCAGAATTCTAACTATGGCTACACCTTC. This encodes CASTQNSNYGYTF.

This clonotype was recorded a few times. The chain employs TRBV2 and TRBJ1-5; D gene uncertain. The CDR3 has 14 amino acids. The germline gives CDR1 SNHLY, CDR2 FYNNEI. Trimming cost V 3 bases and J 0 bases, with 6 bases left between them. The CDR3 sequence is CASSELSSNQPQHF. The CDR3, as DNA: TGTGCCAGCAGTGAGCTTTCTAGCAATCAGCCCCAGCATTTT.

This clonotype was counted at least ten times. This chain links TRBV15 with TRBJ2-5; D unclear. Trimming shortened V by 6 bases and J by 1 base, and 6 bases separated the two germline ends. Germline V gene sequence: CDR1 LNHNV, CDR2 YYDKDF (reference sequence). The CDR3 is 12 amino acids. CDR3 nucleotides: TGTGCCACCAGGACAACCCAAGAGACCCAGTACTTC. Protein: CATRTTQETQYF.

The chain uses TRBV2 and TRBJ1-1; D perhaps matches TRBD1 (6 bases). Germline assignment: CDR1 SNHLY and CDR2 FYNNEI. Trimming removed 8 bases from V and 1 base from J, with 14 bases in between. The CDR3 is 14 amino acids. The CDR3 protein is CASRLTTGNTEAFF. The CDR3 nucleotides read TGTGCCAGCCGCCTTACGACAGGGAACACTGAAGCTTTCTTT.

In its sample, this clonotype was seen many times. The V gene is TRBV24-1, the J gene TRBJ2-5; TRBD1 or TRBD2 may be the D gene (5 bases each). This CDR3 is 17 amino acids long. Trimming left V 4 bases short and J 5 bases short, with 22 bases between. Germline V gene lookup returns CDR1 KGHDR and CDR2 SFDVKD. CDR3 DNA sequence: TGTGCCACCAGTGACCCATCGACGGGACCAAGAGGGGAGACCCAGTACTTC. This encodes CATSDPSTGPRGETQYF.

J is TRBJ2-7 and V is TRBV7-2, with D perhaps matching TRBD2 (6 bases). V was trimmed by 6 bases and J by 6 bases, leaving 15 bases between them. Germline CDR1 is SGHTA and CDR2 is FQGNSA. The CDR3 totals 13 residues. The CDR3 DNA reads TGTGCCAGCAGTTTGGGGGGATCGAGCGAGCAGTACTTC. This gives the protein CASSLGGSSEQYF.

This clonotype has ten or more counts. The chain links TRBV13 to TRBJ2-7; D uncertain. This CDR3 has 13 amino acids. CDR1 is PRHDT and CDR2 is FYEKMQ in the germline V gene (reference sequence). V lost 4 bases, J lost 6 bases, and 13 bases lay in between. The CDR3 sequence: CASSSQLDREQYF. The CDR3 nucleotides are TGTGCCAGCAGCTCCCAATTGGATCGCGAGCAGTACTTC.

The table lists this clonotype with many counts. One end of the junction fails to match germline, which may point to a read error. The V call is TRBV29-1, the J call TRBJ2-7; 9 bases fit TRBD2. The CDR3 consists of 12 residues. Germline assignment: CDR1 SQVTM and CDR2 ANQGSEA. The CDR3 region is CSFETSGYEQYF. CDR3 coding DNA: TGCAGCTTTGAGACTAGCGGCTACGAGCAGTACTTC.

This clonotype appeared a few times. The chain uses TRBV24-1 and TRBJ1-5, with TRBD1 matching 7 bases. The ends lost 11 bases at V and 3 bases at J; junction bases unmatched: 12. This CDR3 has 15 residues. CDR1 and CDR2 from the germline V gene are KGHDR and SFDVKD. Here the CDR3 DNA reads TGTGCCAGCAGCTCTAATACAGGGGTCAATCAGCCCCAGCATTTT. Its protein is CASSSNTGVNQPQHF.

In its sample, this clonotype was seen a few times. The rearrangement links TRBV12-3 or TRBV12-4 to TRBJ1-4; the D is unclear. The CDR3 loop spans 14 amino acids. The V end was cut by 4 bases, the J end by 8 bases, with 14 bases between. The CDR3 nucleotides are TGTGCCAGCAGTTCTATTGCCGTAGGGGAAAAACTGTTTTTT. It is translated as CASSSIAVGEKLFF.

This clonotype appeared many times. The chain carries TRBV7-9 and TRBJ2-7; D ambiguous. The CDR3 covers 12 residues. The germline gives CDR1 SEHNR, CDR2 FQNEAQ (reference sequence). With 4 bases removed from V and 5 bases from J, the gap between germline ends came to 9 bases. DNA for the CDR3: TGTGCCAGCAGCTCTGAGTGGAACGAGCAGTACTTC. Its translation: CASSSEWNEQYF.

The gene calls are TRBV7-9 and TRBJ1-2; a possible D gene is TRBD1 (6 bases). CDR1 and CDR2 (germline): SEHNR, FQNEAQ (reference sequence). Trimming removed 2 bases from V and 8 bases from J, with 15 bases in between. This CDR3 region has 14 residues. The CDR3 DNA sequence: TGTGCCAGCAGCTTAAACCCAGGGGAAAGAGGCTACACCTTC. Amino acids: CASSLNPGERGYTF. The full variable domain, completed using reference TRBV7-9 and TRBJ1-2, is DTGVSQNPRHKITKRGQNVTFRCDPISEHNRLYWYRQTLGQGPEFLTYFQNEAQLEKSRLLSDRFSAERPKGSFSTLEIQRTEQGDSAMYLCASSLNPGERGYTFGSGTRLTVV.

The chain employs TRBV7-4 and TRBJ1-4; D is possibly TRBD1 (6 bases). With 0 bases removed from V and 8 bases from J, the gap between germline ends came to 13 bases. The germline CDR1 and CDR2 sequences are SGHVT and SQSDAQ. There are 15 residues in the CDR3. CDR3 in DNA: TGTGCCAGCAGCTTAGCTGTAGGGGGGAACGAAAAACTGTTTTTT. Translated: CASSLAVGGNEKLFF.

This clonotype was found a few times. The J gene is TRBJ1-3, the V gene TRBV7-9; D call uncertain. The CDR3 extends over 12 amino acids. Germline loops: CDR1 SEHNR, CDR2 FQNEAQ (reference sequence). V was cut by 5 bases and J by 6 bases, with 8 bases left in between. The CDR3 DNA reads as TGTGCCAGCAGCCGGGCAGTAAACACCATATATTTT. Its protein is CASSRAVNTIYF.

As to this clonotype: Given the absence of the conserved phenylalanine or tryptophan at the CDR3 end, a read error is likely. The limits of the CDR3 on the DNA are not certain, so only TCRdb's listed CDR3 is given. The J gene is TRBJ1-2, the V gene TRBV29-1. CDR1 and CDR2 from the germline V gene are SQVTM and ANQGSEA. The CDR3 has 11 residues if both end residues are counted. CDR3 in amino acids: CSVDQEGRSTL.

In the case of this clonotype: One end of the junction varies from germline; a read error may be responsible. The chain carries TRBV9 and TRBJ2-7, with TRBD2 matching 8 bases. Germline CDR1 is SGDLS and CDR2 is YYNGEE. The CDR3 loop spans 15 amino acids. CDR3 sequence reads: CAGSESRGRFYEQYF. Here the CDR3 DNA reads TGTGCCGGCAGCGAGAGTCGCGGGAGGTTCTACGAGCAGTACTTC.

This clonotype has only a few counts. The chain has TRBV5-6 and TRBJ2-7; D is tentatively TRBD1 or TRBD2 (5 bases each). CDR3 length: 16 amino acids. Trimming stripped 4 bases from V and 7 bases from J, with 24 bases between. The germline V gene has CDR1 SGHDT and CDR2 YYEEEE. This CDR3 reads CASSLAGTPKMQEQYF. CDR3 DNA sequence: TGTGCCAGCAGCCTAGCCGGGACGCCTAAGATGCAAGAGCAGTACTTC.

The rearrangement uses TRBV4-3 and TRBJ2-7; D is perhaps TRBD1 (6 bases). The CDR3 is 14 residues long. Trimming took off 2 bases at V and 1 base at J, with 9 bases between the two ends. CDR1 is LGHNA, CDR2 YSLEER, per germline. CDR3 bases: TGCGCCAGCAGCCAAATCACAGGGTCCTACGAGCAGTACTTC. It translates to CASSQITGSYEQYF.

The J gene is TRBJ1-1, the V gene TRBV20-1; D is possibly TRBD1 (5 bases). The CDR3 extends over 15 amino acids. V lost 3 bases and J 4 bases, leaving 18 bases between the germline ends. Per the germline V gene, CDR1 is DFQATT and CDR2 is SNEGSKA (reference sequence). The chain's CDR3 is CSASTGDGVATEAFF. CDR3 nucleotides: TGCAGTGCTAGTACCGGGGACGGGGTCGCCACTGAAGCTTTCTTT.

As to this clonotype: Relative to the germline gene, one junction end is altered; a read error may explain this. The chain uses TRBV24-1 and TRBJ1-5, with unresolved D. The CDR3 runs 16 residues. The germline V gene encodes CDR1 KGHDR and CDR2 SFDVKD. In DNA, the CDR3 is TGTGCCAGCAGTTTGCTCGCTTTTGGGGGCAATCAGCCCCAGCATTTT. Protein sequence: CASSLLAFGGNQPQHF.

The sample holds a few counts of this clonotype. This rearrangement joins TRBV7-2 to TRBJ2-2; 9 bases are shared with TRBD1. This CDR3 is built from 17 residues. CDR1 and CDR2 from the germline V gene are SGHTA and FQGNSA. V lost 2 bases to trimming and J lost 5 bases; unmatched junction nucleotides: 9. The CDR3 spells CASSLYWGDRATGELFF. The DNA of the CDR3 is TGTGCCAGCAGCTTATATTGGGGGGACAGGGCAACCGGGGAGCTGTTTTTT.